This is a list of T cell receptor beta chains from one sample in a study of shared clonotypes between healthy human individuals. The method was immunoSEQ multiplex PCR; TCRdb's version includes in-frame clones alone and lacks a portion of them. The table has 2 million to 2.5 million clones, nearly 97% seen once; the top ten hold about 0.13%. The sample comprised naive CD4+ T cells sorted from blood. These receptor sequences come from a man aged 18 to 30 in good health. Both conserved end residues are part of each CDR3. The D gene is left open where the match is weak. The listing skips clone size in some rows; elsewhere it reads once, few, many or a size class.

v_gene	abundance	d_gene	j_gene	CDR3nt	CDR3aa
TRBV10-2	-	TRBD2	TRBJ2-1	TGCGCCAGCCCAGAGCGGGGTTACCAAAACAATGAGCAGTTCTTC	CASPERGYQNNEQFF
TRBV11-3	-	-	TRBJ2-1	TGTGCCAGCAGCTCGGGAGTTACCAATGAGCAGTTCTTC	CASSSGVTNEQFF
TRBV2	-	-	TRBJ2-7	TGTGCCAGCAGTGAAGGGGACGTCTACGAGCAGTACTTC	CASSEGDVYEQYF
TRBV5-4	once	TRBD2	TRBJ2-3	TGTGCCAGCAGCTCCGGACTAGCGGGAGCCCAAGATACGCAGTATTTT	CASSSGLAGAQDTQYF
TRBV27	-	-	TRBJ2-7	TGTGCCAGCAGTTTATCCGGGACTCCGACCTACGAGCAGTACTTC	CASSLSGTPTYEQYF
TRBV28	-	-	TRBJ1-6	TGTGCCAGCAGTTTATTCCCGGGGGGCGGTAATTCACCCCTCCACTTT	CASSLFPGGGNSPLHF
TRBV5-5	-	TRBD1	TRBJ2-7	TGTGCCAGCAGCTTACAGGGGGCGAGGGGGCAGTACTTC	CASSLQGARGQYF
TRBV6-1	once	-	TRBJ2-5	TGTGCCAGCAGTGAACAGACAGCGTACCAAGAGACCCAGTACTTC	CASSEQTAYQETQYF
TRBV30	-	-	TRBJ1-5	TGTGCCTGGAGTAATGAAGAGTCCCAGCCCCAGCATTTT	CAWSNEESQPQHF
TRBV5-4	-	TRBD1	TRBJ1-1	TGTGCCAGCAGAGATTCCCGACAGGGTACAATTCGGAACACTGAAGCTTTCTTT	CASRDSRQGTIRNTEAFF
TRBV28	-	-	TRBJ2-2	TGTGCCAGCAGTTTATACGATTTCACCGGGGAGCTGTTTTTT	CASSLYDFTGELFF
TRBV6-5	-	-	TRBJ1-5	TGTGCCAGCATCTTAACAGGGATACGCAATCAGCCCCAGCATTTT	CASILTGIRNQPQHF
TRBV5-1	-	-	TRBJ2-6	TGCGCCAGCAGCCCCTCGTGGCGGGCCTCTGGGGCCAACGTCCTGACTTTC	CASSPSWRASGANVLTF
TRBV7-9	-	TRBD1	TRBJ1-2	TGTGCCAGCAGCTTAGGGGGACAGCGAGCTAACTATGGCTACACCTTC	CASSLGGQRANYGYTF
TRBV30	-	-	TRBJ1-1	TGTGCCTGGACGGGACGGAGTATTGAAGCTTTCTTT	CAWTGRSIEAFF
TRBV28	-	-	TRBJ1-4	TGTGCCAGCAGTTTCGGTTCTGGCGGTAATGAAAAACTGTTTTTT	CASSFGSGGNEKLFF
TRBV4-1	-	TRBD2	TRBJ2-3	TGCGCCAGCAGCCAAGCTAGGCGGGGGGGCCGGAGCACAGATACGCAGTATTTT	CASSQARRGGRSTDTQYF
TRBV10-1	-	-	TRBJ2-3	TGCGCCAGCAGTGAAAGGGGGAGATCGACAGATACGCAGTATTTT	CASSERGRSTDTQYF
TRBV6-5	-	-	TRBJ1-2	TGTGCCAGCAGTCTAAGGGACACGACTTACTATGGCTACACCTTC	CASSLRDTTYYGYTF
TRBV15	-	-	TRBJ2-7	TGTGCCACCCGGGGGGACACAGGCTCCTACGAGCAGTACTTC	CATRGDTGSYEQYF
TRBV27	-	TRBD1	TRBJ1-2	TGTGCCAGCAGTTCTAATAGCCCGCGGACAGGCCCTCTAGTCTATGGCTACACCTTC	CASSSNSPRTGPLVYGYTF
TRBV5-1	-	-	TRBJ1-1	TGCGCCAGCAGCTTGTGGGCAGGGATTGGGAGCACTGAAGCTTTCTTT	CASSLWAGIGSTEAFF
TRBV6-5	-	TRBD2	TRBJ2-3	TGTGCCAGCAGTCCGGGACTAGCGGGAGTTGACACGCAGTATTTT	CASSPGLAGVDTQYF